This T cell receptor (beta chain) originates from a study of OX40 agonist ivuxolimab in advanced cancers. Data came from immunoSEQ multiplex PCR; TCRdb stores just in-frame clones and leaves some out. The data hold 90,000 or so clones, with around 87% observed a single time. A note on this clone: As yet, its antigen is unknown.

General observations from the study: CD8+ T cells were the subset that, on average, had more expanded clones than CD4+.

The specimen was CD4+ or CD8+ T cells sorted from blood, collected in a trial of the OX40 agonist ivuxolimab. The TCR originated in an adult with an advanced solid tumor such as melanoma, head and neck, liver or kidney cancer.

CDR3 nucleotides: TGTGCCAGTAGAGGGGACCCCCCCATCAATGAGCAGTTCTTC. Translation: CASRGDPPINEQFF. This chain uses TRBV19 with TRBJ2-1; D might be TRBD1 or TRBD2, each matching 5 bases. V dropped 6 bases and J dropped 6 bases, with 15 bases sitting between them. This CDR3 contains 14 residues. The germline CDR1 and CDR2 sequences are LNHDA and SQIVND (reference sequence).